This T cell receptor (beta chain) was profiled in a study of T-cell memory formation after mild COVID-19. Study background: The two donors had largely donor-specific TCR clusters. Whole-study results and caveats: There was a balanced CD4/CD8 profile in clones contracting day 15 to 85, and later expanders leaned CD4+. Some SARS-CoV-2-responding clones were already detected in memory before infection. Contracting CD4+ clones were located mainly in CM and EM, and CD8+ clones in EMRA.

There are a few counts of this clonotype. Its antigen is unidentified. Trimming at V came to 10 bases and at J to 2 bases, leaving 3 bases not matched to a gene. The CDR3 is made up of 14 amino acids. Germline V CDR1 and CDR2: ENHRY, SYGVKD. TCRdb itself ran the 5' RACE reads through MiXCR, one entry per CDR3 protein. The data show 300,000 to 400,000 distinct CDR3 sequences, roughly 15% seen once. The sample was PBMCs or a T cell subset sorted from them (not recorded which). The clonotype originates from a man between 18 and 29 years old who had mild COVID-19 (a few samples of this study predate the infection). Cell type and time point are not known. The chain employs TRBV10-3 and TRBJ2-6, with 9 bases fitting TRBD1. The chain's CDR3 is CANRQGAGANVLTF. CDR3 in DNA: TGTGCCAACAGACAGGGGGCTGGGGCCAACGTCCTGACTTTC.